These 5 T cell receptor beta chains share one sample of origin, sequenced in a study of T-cell memory formation after mild COVID-19. In TCRdb, the 5' RACE reads were re-called with MiXCR into one record per CDR3 protein. The sample comprises over 350,000 distinct CDR3 sequences, approximately 24% of which are singletons, and around 8.8% rests with the top ten. The specimen sequenced was PBMCs or a T cell subset sorted from them (not recorded which). These receptors were collected from an adult woman who had mild COVID-19 (a few samples of this study predate the infection). Cell type and time point are not known.

This clonotype was detected a few times. The chain links TRBV11-3 to TRBJ2-1, with D unresolved. The V end was cut by 5 bases, the J end by 7 bases, with 12 bases between. Germline-derived CDR1 and CDR2 are SGHNT and YENEEA. The CDR3 spans 13 residues. CDR3 in DNA: TGTGCCAGCAGCCACAAAGCAGAGAATGAGCAGTTCTTC. Protein sequence: CASSHKAENEQFF.

The J gene is TRBJ2-1, the V gene TRBV7-3; TRBD2 matches at 11 bases. With V trimmed by 0 bases and J by 6 bases, 4 bases remained unmatched. This CDR3 has 16 residues. Germline V lookup: CDR1 SGHTA, CDR2 FQGTGA. CDR3 coding DNA: TGTGCCAGCAGCTTAACCTTAGCGGGAGGGCCCAATGAGCAGTTCTTC. This gives the protein CASSLTLAGGPNEQFF.

This clonotype turned up a few times. The chain employs TRBV7-2 and TRBJ2-3; 7 bases agree with TRBD2. The trim removed 4 bases at V and 2 bases at J, leaving 6 bases unmatched. This CDR3 comprises 15 residues. Per germline, CDR1 SGHTA and CDR2 FQGNSA. In DNA, the CDR3 is TGTGCCAGCAGCTCGCTAGCGGAGCTCACAGATACGCAGTATTTT. Translating gives CASSSLAELTDTQYF.

The chain uses TRBV27 and TRBJ1-2, with D hard to call. V lost 0 bases and J lost 7, with 9 bases in between. Germline CDR1 reads MNHEY; CDR2 reads SMNVEV (reference sequence). The CDR3 contains 13 residues. CDR3 residues: CASSLSAVSGYTF. In nucleotides, the CDR3 is TGTGCCAGCAGTTTATCGGCAGTTTCTGGCTACACCTTC.

The V and J genes are TRBV6-5 and TRBJ1-1; 7 bases line up with TRBD1. CDR1 is MNHEY and CDR2 is SVGAGI in the germline V gene. The trim removed 7 bases at V and 3 bases at J, leaving 5 bases unmatched. This CDR3 is 13 amino acids long. DNA for the CDR3: TGTGCCAGCACCCCGACAGGGCACACTGAAGCTTTCTTT. This sequence encodes CASTPTGHTEAFF.